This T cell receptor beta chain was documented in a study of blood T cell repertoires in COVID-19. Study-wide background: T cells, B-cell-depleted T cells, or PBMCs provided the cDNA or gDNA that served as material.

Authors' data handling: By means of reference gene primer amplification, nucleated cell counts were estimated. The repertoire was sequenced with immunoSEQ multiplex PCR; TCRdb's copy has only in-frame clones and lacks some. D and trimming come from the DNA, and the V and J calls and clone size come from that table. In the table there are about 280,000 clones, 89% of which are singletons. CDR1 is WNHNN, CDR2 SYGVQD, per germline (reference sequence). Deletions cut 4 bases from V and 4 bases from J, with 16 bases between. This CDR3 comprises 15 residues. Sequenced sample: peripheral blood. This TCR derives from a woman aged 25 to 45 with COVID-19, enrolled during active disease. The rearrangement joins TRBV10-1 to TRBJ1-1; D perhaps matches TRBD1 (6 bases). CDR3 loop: CASSAVPTGRTEAFF. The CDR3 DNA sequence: TGCGCCAGCAGTGCCGTACCGACAGGTCGCACTGAAGCTTTCTTT.